These 21 T cell receptor beta chains share one sample of origin, sequenced in a study of shared T cell receptors in the human thymus. Here immunoSEQ multiplex PCR was the method, and the copy in TCRdb shows in-frame clones only, minus some. The sample comprises about 500,000 clones, around three quarters of which are singletons, and roughly 0.013% rests with the top ten. This sample also belongs to another study, concerning human thymus T cells.

Sequencing was carried out using thymocytes. These TCRs come from a boy less than two years old with a congenital heart defect.

The chain is built from TRBV28 and TRBJ1-3; 7 nucleotides agree with TRBD1. V was clipped by 6 bases and J by 0 bases; unmatched bases: 5. Per the germline V gene, CDR1 is MDHEN and CDR2 is SYDVKM. This CDR3 contains 15 residues. The CDR3 sequence: CASRPRQGSGNTIYF. CDR3 nucleotides: TGTGCCAGCAGGCCAAGACAGGGCTCTGGAAACACCATATATTTT.

The genes are TRBV4-3 and TRBJ2-1; 8 nucleotides agree with TRBD2. Per the germline V gene, CDR1 is LGHNA and CDR2 is YSLEER. With V trimmed by 3 bases and J by 9 bases, 16 bases remained unmatched. The CDR3 covers 17 residues. CDR3 sequence (DNA): TGCGCCAGCAGCCATTGGGCGGGAGGTCTAATAGCCCGTGAGCAGTTCTTC. As protein: CASSHWAGGLIAREQFF.

The rearrangement uses TRBV6-5 and TRBJ1-1; perhaps TRBD1 as D (5 bases). Germline V CDR1 and CDR2: MNHEY, SVGAGI. CDR3 length: 14 residues. Trimming stripped 4 bases from V and 5 bases from J, with 14 bases between. The CDR3 DNA is TGTGCCAGCAGTTCTGTGGGGGGAAGGACTGAAGCTTTCTTT. This gives the protein CASSSVGGRTEAFF.

The chain couples TRBV27 to TRBJ1-2, with D possibly being TRBD1 (5 bases). CDR3 length: 16 amino acids. Looked up from germline, CDR1 is MNHEY and CDR2 is SMNVEV (reference sequence). With 0 bases removed from V and 5 bases from J, the gap between germline ends came to 16 bases. CDR3 residues: CASSLSSGSRGYGYTF. CDR3 in DNA: TGTGCCAGCAGTTTATCATCCGGGAGCCGGGGGTATGGCTACACCTTC.

V usage is TRBV10-1 and J usage is TRBJ2-1; no clear D. This CDR3 region has 15 residues. Between the trimmed V and J ends, which lost 2 bases and 0 bases, there was a span of 8 bases. Germline V gene lookup returns CDR1 WNHNN and CDR2 SYGVQD (reference sequence). The CDR3 loop is CASSERHSSYNEQFF. CDR3 coding DNA: TGCGCCAGCAGTGAGAGGCACAGCTCCTACAATGAGCAGTTCTTC.

The V call is TRBV7-6, the J call TRBJ2-2; no clear D gene. V was clipped by 2 bases and J by 5 bases, with 6 bases between them. The CDR3 is 13 residues long. The germline gives CDR1 SGHVS, CDR2 FNYEAQ. As DNA, the CDR3 is TGTGCCAGCAGCTTACGACAAACCGGGGAGCTGTTTTTT. It translates to CASSLRQTGELFF. Based on the CDR3 plus reference TRBV7-6 and TRBJ2-2, the full variable domain is GAGVSQSPRYKVTKRGQDVALRCDPISGHVSLYWYRQALGQGPEFLTYFNYEAQQDKSGLPNDRFSAERPEGSISTLTIQRTEQRDSAMYRCASSLRQTGELFFGEGSRLTVL.

The V call is TRBV5-1, the J call TRBJ2-7; the match to TRBD1 covers 10 bases. The CDR3 length is 16 residues. The germline CDR1 and CDR2 sequences are SGHRS and YFSETQ. V lost 2 bases, J lost 4 bases, and 9 bases stayed unmatched. CDR3 in amino acids: CASSLRTGGGGYEQYF. CDR3 nucleotides: TGCGCCAGCAGCTTAAGGACAGGGGGAGGGGGATACGAGCAGTACTTC.

The chain has TRBV10-1 and TRBJ2-7; 8 bases are shared with TRBD1. Germline loops: CDR1 WNHNN, CDR2 SYGVQD (reference sequence). The J segment lost 6 bases and the V segment lost 4 bases, leaving 20 bases of the junction unmatched. This CDR3 has 18 amino acids. DNA for the CDR3: TGCGCCAGCAGTGGTGGGGTGGGGTACGGGACAGGCCGAGGCGAGCAGTACTTC. It specifies CASSGGVGYGTGRGEQYF.

The genes are TRBV2 and TRBJ2-1, with TRBD2 matching 7 bases. Germline V gene data show CDR1 as SNHLY and CDR2 as FYNNEI. CDR3 length: 13 amino acids. After removal of 8 bases from V and 9 bases from J, the junction contained 10 bases not matched to a gene. Here the CDR3 reads CASWGSGLGEQFF. The CDR3 region has the DNA TGTGCCAGCTGGGGTAGCGGGTTAGGTGAGCAGTTCTTC.

The J gene is TRBJ2-5, the V gene TRBV29-1; possibly TRBD1 for D (8 bases). CDR1 SQVTM and CDR2 ANQGSEA come from the germline V gene. The CDR3 covers 17 residues. Trimming removed 1 base from V and 4 bases from J, with 22 bases in between. CDR3 in DNA: TGCAGCGTTGAAGTTCCTAGTCTTACAGGGGGGGTAGAGACCCAGTACTTC. Translated, it gives CSVEVPSLTGGVETQYF.

V is TRBV4-3 and J is TRBJ2-7; 7 nucleotides align to TRBD2. Germline CDR1 LGHNA, CDR2 YSLEER. This CDR3 has 16 residues. J was trimmed by 4 bases and V by 2 bases; bases with no gene match: 11. In DNA, the CDR3 is TGCGCCAGCAGCCAAAGGCGGGAGAGCCTCGGGTACGAGCAGTACTTC. Its protein product is CASSQRRESLGYEQYF.

The chain joins TRBV5-1 to TRBJ2-5; D possibly corresponds to TRBD2 (5 bases). The CDR3 runs 14 residues. V was clipped by 4 bases and J by 3 bases, with 13 bases between them. CDR1 is SGHRS, CDR2 YFSETQ, per germline. The CDR3 is CASSPGRGEETQYF. CDR3 DNA: TGCGCCAGCAGCCCGGGCCGGGGTGAAGAGACCCAGTACTTC.

This clone showed up just a few times. V and J are TRBV19 and TRBJ1-2; D perhaps matches TRBD1 (6 bases). From germline, CDR1 is LNHDA and CDR2 SQIVND (reference sequence). V lost 5 bases and J 2 bases, leaving 18 bases between the germline ends. The CDR3 extends over 16 amino acids. The CDR3: CASSRPRIDRNYGYTF. The CDR3 bases are TGTGCCAGTAGTCGACCGAGGATCGACAGGAACTATGGCTACACCTTC.

The chain recombines TRBV11-3 with TRBJ2-7; unclear D gene. In germline, CDR1 is SGHNT, CDR2 YENEEA. The CDR3 consists of 14 residues. Trimming removed 4 bases at V and 3 bases at J, with 13 bases between. The CDR3 region is CASSSVYRSYEQYF. CDR3 sequence (DNA): TGTGCCAGCAGCTCCGTATATCGGAGCTACGAGCAGTACTTC.

This rearrangement joins TRBV27 to TRBJ2-5, with unresolved D. From germline, CDR1 is MNHEY and CDR2 SMNVEV (reference sequence). V lost 6 bases and J 2 bases, leaving 13 bases between the germline ends. The length of the CDR3 is 14 residues. The CDR3 sequence is CASSPYYGQETQYF. The CDR3 DNA reads as TGTGCCAGCAGCCCTTACTATGGACAAGAGACCCAGTACTTC.

The DNA for the CDR3 is TGTGCCAGCACCTCAGGCGGGAGGGCCGTTCACGAGCAGTACTTC. It codes for CASTSGGRAVHEQYF. The V gene is TRBV7-9, the J gene TRBJ2-7; 9 bases line up with TRBD2. The CDR3 consists of 15 residues. V dropped 7 bases and J dropped 5; count of bases not matched to a gene: 12. Germline CDR1 SEHNR, CDR2 FQNEAQ (reference sequence).

The gene calls are TRBV30 and TRBJ2-7, with D perhaps TRBD2 (6 bases). CDR1 is GTSNPN, CDR2 SVGIG, per germline (reference sequence). V lost 3 bases, J lost 2 bases, and 11 bases lay in between. The CDR3 runs to 13 residues. The DNA for the CDR3 is TGTGCCTGGAGAGGTAGCGGAACCTACGAGCAGTACTTC. This sequence encodes CAWRGSGTYEQYF.

The chain employs TRBV30 and TRBJ1-1; tentatively, D is TRBD1 (6 bases). V lost 3 bases and J 1 base, leaving 21 bases between the germline ends. The CDR3 is 17 residues long. Germline V gene sequence: CDR1 GTSNPN, CDR2 SVGIG (reference sequence). CDR3 in amino acids: CAWSPAGAYPKNTEAFF. The CDR3 DNA reads TGTGCCTGGAGCCCCGCAGGGGCTTACCCAAAGAACACTGAAGCTTTCTTT.

The chain uses TRBV5-1 and TRBJ1-1; a weak D match, TRBD1 (6 bases). Germline lookup yields CDR1 SGHRS and CDR2 YFSETQ. V dropped 3 bases and J dropped 4 bases, with 13 bases sitting between them. This CDR3 is 14 amino acids long. The CDR3 reads CASSSHQGTTEAFF. Here the CDR3 DNA reads TGCGCCAGCAGCTCTCACCAGGGGACCACTGAAGCTTTCTTT.

This clone was detected only once. The J gene is TRBJ1-5, the V gene TRBV6-1; D is uncertain. CDR1 is MNHNS and CDR2 is SASEGT in the germline V gene. The V end lost 1 base, the J end lost 0 bases, and 7 bases lay between the germline ends. The CDR3 runs 15 residues. The CDR3 protein is CASSEDSYSNQPQHF. In nucleotides, the CDR3 is TGTGCCAGCAGTGAAGACAGTTATAGCAATCAGCCCCAGCATTTT.

The gene calls are TRBV7-9 and TRBJ1-1, with unresolved D. Trimming cost V 8 bases and J 4 bases, with 8 bases left between them. Germline lookup yields CDR1 SEHNR and CDR2 FQNEAQ (reference sequence). This CDR3 is 11 amino acids long. CDR3 bases: TGTGCCAGCGCGTCGCCCACTGAAGCTTTCTTT. It translates to CASASPTEAFF.